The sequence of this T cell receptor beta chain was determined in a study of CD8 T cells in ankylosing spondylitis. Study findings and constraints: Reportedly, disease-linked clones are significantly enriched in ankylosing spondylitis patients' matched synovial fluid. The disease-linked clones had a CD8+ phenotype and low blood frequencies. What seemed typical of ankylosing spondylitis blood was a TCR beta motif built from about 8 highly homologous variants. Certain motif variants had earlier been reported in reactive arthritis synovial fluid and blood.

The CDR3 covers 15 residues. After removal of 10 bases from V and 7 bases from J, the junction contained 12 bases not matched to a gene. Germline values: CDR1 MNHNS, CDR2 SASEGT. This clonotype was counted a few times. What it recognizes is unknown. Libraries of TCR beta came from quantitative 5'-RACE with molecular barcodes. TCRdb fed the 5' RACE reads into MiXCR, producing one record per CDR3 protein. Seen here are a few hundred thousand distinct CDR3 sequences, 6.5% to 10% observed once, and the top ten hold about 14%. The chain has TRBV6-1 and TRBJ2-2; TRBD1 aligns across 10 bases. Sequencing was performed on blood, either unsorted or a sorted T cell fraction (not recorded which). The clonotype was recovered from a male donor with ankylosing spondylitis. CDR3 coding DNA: TGTGCCACCACTACCCGGGACAGGGGCCACGGGGAGCTGTTTTTT. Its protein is CATTTRDRGHGELFF.